Presented here are 22 T cell receptor beta chains from one specimen sequenced in a study of T-cell memory formation after mild COVID-19. Each CDR3 protein is one row after TCRdb ran MiXCR on the 5' RACE reads. This table holds approximately 250,000 distinct CDR3 sequences, roughly 16% found once. Sample: PBMCs or a T cell subset sorted from them (not recorded which). These TCRs come from a young man who had mild COVID-19 (a few samples of this study predate the infection). Cell type and time point are not known.

J is TRBJ2-5 and V is TRBV4-3; TRBD2 aligns across 9 bases. CDR3 length: 16 residues. The junction had 10 bases not matched to a gene; V was cut back by 4 bases and J by 4 bases. Germline V gene lookup returns CDR1 LGHNA and CDR2 YSLEER. CDR3 residues: CASSPTYSGGGETQYF. The CDR3 DNA sequence: TGCGCCAGCAGCCCAACCTATAGCGGGGGAGGAGAGACCCAGTACTTC.

The sample holds many counts of this clonotype. This chain connects TRBV4-1 to TRBJ2-7, with D hard to call. CDR3 length: 15 residues. Germline V gene lookup returns CDR1 MGHRA and CDR2 YSYEKL. Trimming removed 1 base from V and 2 bases from J, with 12 bases in between. CDR3 region: CASSQVPASTYEQYF. The CDR3, as DNA: TGCGCCAGCAGCCAAGTTCCGGCCTCTACCTACGAGCAGTACTTC.

This CDR3 is CSARDPRQGVSDGYTF. The CDR3 DNA sequence: TGCAGTGCTAGAGATCCCCGACAGGGGGTGAGCGATGGCTACACCTTC. V and J are TRBV20-1 and TRBJ1-2, with 9 bases matching TRBD1. The CDR3 extends over 16 amino acids. Germline CDR1 is DFQATT and CDR2 is SNEGSKA (reference sequence). V was pared by 0 bases and J by 6 bases, with 11 bases of the junction left unmatched.

In this sample, this clonotype turned up a few times. This chain joins TRBV18 and TRBJ2-3; D is undetermined. This CDR3 region has 17 residues. V was shortened by 6 bases and J by 2 bases, with 21 bases between the two germline ends. The V gene's germline CDR1 is KGHSH and CDR2 LQKENI. The CDR3 region is CASSSRSMPYLTDTQYF. CDR3 DNA: TGTGCCAGCTCCAGTCGGTCCATGCCCTATCTCACAGATACGCAGTATTTT.

V usage is TRBV7-9 and J usage is TRBJ2-2; D is tentatively TRBD1 or TRBD2 (5 bases each). Germline assignment: CDR1 SEHNR and CDR2 FQNEAQ (reference sequence). V shed 5 bases and J shed 6 bases, with 31 bases lying between them. The CDR3 has 20 residues. CDR3 nucleotide sequence: TGTGCCAGCAGCCCTGTGGACGGGGCCCTCTTCATAAAGGGATCCGGGGAGCTGTTTTTT. It translates to CASSPVDGALFIKGSGELFF.

This clonotype appeared a few times. The CDR3 reads CAISVSGETQYF. In DNA, the CDR3 is TGTGCCATCAGTGTGTCTGGAGAGACCCAGTACTTC. J is TRBJ2-5 and V is TRBV10-3; D is uncertain. The CDR3 is made up of 12 amino acids. Per the germline V gene, CDR1 is ENHRY and CDR2 is SYGVKD. With 4 bases removed from V and 4 bases from J, the gap between germline ends came to 7 bases.

This clonotype was counted between two and nine times. The chain uses TRBV6-5 and TRBJ2-6; D not certain. The CDR3 has 12 residues. Per germline, CDR1 MNHEY and CDR2 SVGAGI. V shed 7 bases and J shed 4 bases, with 5 bases lying between them. The CDR3 DNA sequence: TGTGCCAGCACGATGGGGGCCAACGTCCTGACTTTC. Translated: CASTMGANVLTF.

The V and J genes are TRBV18 and TRBJ1-2, with TRBD1 matching over 9 bases. CDR3 length: 16 residues. The germline CDR1 and CDR2 sequences are KGHSH and LQKENI. V dropped 4 bases and J dropped 7; count of bases not matched to a gene: 13. CDR3 nucleotides: TGTGCCAGCTCACATACCGGGACAGGGCTTCAGTCTGGCTACACCTTC. Translated, it gives CASSHTGTGLQSGYTF. The variable domain in full, completed from reference TRBV18 and TRBJ1-2, reads NAGVMQNPRHLVRRRGQEARLRCSPMKGHSHVYWYRQLPEEGLKFMVYLQKENIIDESGMPKERFSAEFPKEGPSILRIQQVVRGDSAAYFCASSHTGTGLQSGYTFGSGTRLTVV.

This clonotype was seen more than once but under ten times. CDR3 bases: TGCGCCAGCAGCCACGGGGAAGGAGATACGCAGTATTTT. Translation: CASSHGEGDTQYF. J is TRBJ2-3 and V is TRBV5-1, with D maybe TRBD2 (5 bases). CDR1 is SGHRS, CDR2 YFSETQ, per germline. This CDR3 comprises 13 residues. The V gene lost 4 bases and the J gene lost 5 bases, with 11 bases spanning the gap.

The chain uses TRBV5-1 and TRBJ2-1, with TRBD2 matching 10 bases. The germline V gene encodes CDR1 SGHRS and CDR2 YFSETQ. The trim removed 2 bases at V and 7 bases at J, leaving 6 bases unmatched. The CDR3 consists of 15 residues. The CDR3 DNA is TGCGCCAGCAGCTTAGCGGGGGGGCCGGAGAATGAGCAGTTCTTC. It yields the protein CASSLAGGPENEQFF. The full variable domain, its missing parts supplied by reference TRBV5-1 and TRBJ2-1, is KAGVTQTPRYLIKTRGQQVTLSCSPISGHRSVSWYQQTPGQGLQFLFEYFSETQRNKGNFPGRFSGRQFSNSRSEMNVSTLELGDSALYLCASSLAGGPENEQFFGPGTRLTVL.

The chain couples TRBV12-3 or TRBV12-4 to TRBJ2-1; the D gene could be TRBD1 or TRBD2 (5 bases each). This CDR3 spans 15 amino acids. V lost 7 bases and J 4 bases, leaving 17 bases between the germline ends. The DNA of the CDR3 is TGTGCCAGCACCTCTCGGCAGGGAGCGTACAATGAGCAGTTCTTC. Translation: CASTSRQGAYNEQFF.

This clonotype appeared a few times. This chain joins TRBV7-2 and TRBJ1-5, with 9 bases that match TRBD1. Germline-derived CDR1 and CDR2 are SGHTA and FQGNSA. The CDR3 has 13 residues. The junction had 5 bases not matched to a gene; V was cut back by 5 bases and J by 9 bases. The DNA for the CDR3 is TGTGCCAGCAGCCGACAGGGGGTCACGCCCCAGCATTTT. Protein sequence: CASSRQGVTPQHF.

This clonotype showed up just once. The V and J genes are TRBV10-3 and TRBJ1-6; TRBD1 aligns across 10 bases. V was clipped by 7 bases and J by 8 bases; unmatched bases: 5. The CDR3 is made up of 14 amino acids. Germline V CDR1 and CDR2: ENHRY, SYGVKD. CDR3 sequence (DNA): TGTGCCATCAAAGAGGGACAGGGGTATTCACCCCTCCACTTT. Protein sequence: CAIKEGQGYSPLHF.

The genes are TRBV6-5 and TRBJ2-1; 11 bases line up with TRBD2. The germline CDR1 and CDR2 sequences are MNHEY and SVGAGI. V trimming: 2 bases; J trimming: 6 bases; junction bases outside the gene matches: 3. The CDR3 length is 15 residues. Here the CDR3 DNA reads TGTGCCAGCAGTTACACTAGCGGGGGAATCAATGAGCAGTTCTTC. Protein product: CASSYTSGGINEQFF.

This clonotype was detected only a few times. This chain links TRBV12-3 or TRBV12-4 with TRBJ2-5, with 7 positions matching TRBD1. The CDR3 has 15 residues. V shed 4 bases, J shed 6 bases, and the junction held 11 bases outside the gene matches. For the CDR3, the DNA is TGTGCCAGCAGTTGGGAACAGGGGCTTTCGAAGACCCAGTACTTC. Translation gives CASSWEQGLSKTQYF.

Only a few counts were recorded for this clonotype. The chain couples TRBV6-6 to TRBJ1-1; a possible D gene is TRBD1 (5 bases). This CDR3 contains 15 residues. The germline gives CDR1 MNHNY, CDR2 SVGAGI (reference sequence). The V end was cut by 0 bases, the J end by 0 bases, with 8 bases between. The DNA for the CDR3 is TGTGCCAGCAGTTACTCGGGGGAAATGAACACTGAAGCTTTCTTT. This codes for CASSYSGEMNTEAFF.

The J gene is TRBJ1-3, the V gene TRBV7-2, with D uncertain. The CDR3 covers 14 residues. Germline V lookup: CDR1 SGHTA, CDR2 FQGNSA. Trimming shortened V by 3 bases and J by 0 bases, and 6 bases separated the two germline ends. The CDR3 DNA follows: TGTGCCAGCAGCTTCACTTCCTCTGGAAACACCATATATTTT. It is translated as CASSFTSSGNTIYF.

The chain has TRBV7-9 and TRBJ2-3; either TRBD1 or TRBD2 may fit D (5 bases each). Trimming cost V 6 bases and J 4 bases, with 20 bases left between them. This CDR3 contains 16 residues. The V gene's germline CDR1 is SEHNR and CDR2 FQNEAQ (reference sequence). The CDR3 here is CASRSTGTITPDTQYF. The CDR3 DNA is TGTGCCAGCAGGTCGACCGGGACGATAACCCCAGATACGCAGTATTTT.

This clonotype has a handful of counts. The CDR3: CASSLFGGRSYEQYF. For the CDR3, the DNA is TGTGCCAGCAGCTTATTCGGTGGCCGATCCTACGAGCAGTACTTC. V gene TRBV7-9 combines with J gene TRBJ2-7, with unresolved D. This CDR3 is built from 15 residues. V was shortened by 2 bases and J by 1 base, with 12 bases between the two germline ends. Germline CDR1 reads SEHNR; CDR2 reads FQNEAQ (reference sequence).

This clonotype was picked up many times. This rearrangement joins TRBV4-3 to TRBJ2-2; no clear D. The CDR3 runs to 15 residues. V lost 0 bases and J lost 0, with 5 bases in between. The germline V gene has CDR1 LGHNA and CDR2 YSLEER. The CDR3 DNA sequence: TGCGCCAGCAGCCAAGACACCACGAACACCGGGGAGCTGTTTTTT. Translated, it gives CASSQDTTNTGELFF.

This clonotype was picked up a small number of times. The chain recombines TRBV7-3 with TRBJ1-1; D remains unclear. V was cut by 4 bases and J by 0 bases, with 12 bases left in between. The CDR3 contains 15 residues. Germline V CDR1 and CDR2: SGHTA, FQGTGA. CDR3 coding DNA: TGTGCCAGCAGCTCCGTGGGAGGTATGAACACTGAAGCTTTCTTT. Its protein is CASSSVGGMNTEAFF.

Only a few counts were recorded for this clonotype. V and J are TRBV7-2 and TRBJ2-2, with a weak D call TRBD2 (7 bases). CDR1 and CDR2 (germline): SGHTA, FQGNSA. V was shortened by 2 bases and J by 5 bases, with 12 bases between the two germline ends. This CDR3 has 15 residues. The CDR3 spells CASSLRGAQTGELFF. CDR3 DNA: TGTGCCAGCAGCTTACGGGGGGCCCAAACCGGGGAGCTGTTTTTT. The whole variable domain, filled in from reference TRBV7-2 and TRBJ2-2, reads GAGVSQSPSNKVTEKGKDVELRCDPISGHTALYWYRQSLGQGLEFLIYFQGNSAPDKSGLPSDRFSAERTGGSVSTLTIQRTQQEDSAVYLCASSLRGAQTGELFFGEGSRLTVL.